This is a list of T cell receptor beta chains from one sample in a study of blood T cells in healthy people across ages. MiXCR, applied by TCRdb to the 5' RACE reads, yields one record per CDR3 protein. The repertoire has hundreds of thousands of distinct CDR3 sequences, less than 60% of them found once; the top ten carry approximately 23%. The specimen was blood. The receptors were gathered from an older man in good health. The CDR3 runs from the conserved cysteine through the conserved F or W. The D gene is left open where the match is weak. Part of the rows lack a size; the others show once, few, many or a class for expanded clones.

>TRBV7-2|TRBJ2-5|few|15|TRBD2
TGTGCCAGCAGCTTAAGCGGGGGGGTATGGGAGACCCAGTACTTC
CASSLSGGVWETQYF
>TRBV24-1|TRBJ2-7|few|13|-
TGTGCCACCAGTGACAGGGTTCACTACGAGCAGTACTTC
CATSDRVHYEQYF
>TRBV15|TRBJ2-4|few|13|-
TGTGCCACCAGTTTAGGGGCAGGTAACATTCAGTACTTC
CATSLGAGNIQYF
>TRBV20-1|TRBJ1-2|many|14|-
TGCAGTGCTAGATTGCCACTTGCCTCCTATGGCTACACCTTC
CSARLPLASYGYTF
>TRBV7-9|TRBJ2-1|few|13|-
TGTGCCAGCAGCTTAAGGGTTATCAATGAGCAGTTCTTC
CASSLRVINEQFF
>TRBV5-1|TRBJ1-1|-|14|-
TGCGCCAGCAGCCCGGACCGATTGGGGACTGAAGCTTTCTTT
CASSPDRLGTEAFF
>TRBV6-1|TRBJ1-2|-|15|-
TGTGCCAGCAGTCATTCAGGAACCCCTAACTATGGCTACACCTTC
CASSHSGTPNYGYTF
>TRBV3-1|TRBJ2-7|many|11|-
TGTGCCAGCAGTCACTCCTACGAGCAGTACTTC
CASSHSYEQYF
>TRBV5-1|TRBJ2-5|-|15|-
TGCGCCAGCAGCGGAGGGGCAGGGCTACAAGAGACCCAGTACTTC
CASSGGAGLQETQYF
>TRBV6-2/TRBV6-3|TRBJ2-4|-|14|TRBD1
TGTGCCAGCAGTTACCGACAGGGTACGGGCATTCAGTACTTC
CASSYRQGTGIQYF
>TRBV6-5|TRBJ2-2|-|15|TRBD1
TGTGCCAGCAGTTACACTGACAGGGGGGGCGGGGAGATGTTTTTT
CASSYTDRGGGEMFF
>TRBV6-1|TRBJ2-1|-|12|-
TGTGCCAGCAGTCCCCGCTACAATGAGCAGTTCTTC
CASSPRYNEQFF
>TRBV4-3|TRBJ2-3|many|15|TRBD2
TGTGCCAGCAGCCAAGGACTAGCGGGAGCAGATACGCAGTATTTT
CASSQGLAGADTQYF
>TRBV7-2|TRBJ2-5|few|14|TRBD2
TGTGCCAGCAGCAGACTAGCCGCTTGGGAGACCCAGTACTTC
CASSRLAAWETQYF
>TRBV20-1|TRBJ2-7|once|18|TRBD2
TGCAGTGCTAGTCCCATTTTAACTAGCGGGGGGGCTGTCTACGAGCAGTACTTC
CSASPILTSGGAVYEQYF
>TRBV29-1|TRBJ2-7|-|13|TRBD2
TGCAGCATTGGGGCTAGCGGGAGTCACGAGCAGTACTTC
CSIGASGSHEQYF
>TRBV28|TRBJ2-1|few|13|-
TGTGCCAGCAGTTTCGAGGGCGGCCATGAGCAGTTCTTC
CASSFEGGHEQFF
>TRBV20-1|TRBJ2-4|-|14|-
TGCAGTGCCCCTTCGGCCAGGCTCAAAAACATTCAGTACTTC
CSAPSARLKNIQYF
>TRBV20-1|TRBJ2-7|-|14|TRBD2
TGCAGTGCTAGAGTACTAGCGGGGGACTACGAGCAGTACTTC
CSARVLAGDYEQYF
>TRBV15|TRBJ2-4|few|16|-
TGTGCCACCAGCAGACGAGGTGTATCCGGGGCTGACATTCAGTACTTC
CATSRRGVSGADIQYF
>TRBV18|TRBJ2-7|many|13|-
TGTGCCAGCTCGCTGGGACACCTATACGAGCAGTACTTC
CASSLGHLYEQYF
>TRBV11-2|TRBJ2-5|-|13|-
TGTGCCAGCAGCTTAGATCTCAGCGAGACCCAGTACTTC
CASSLDLSETQYF
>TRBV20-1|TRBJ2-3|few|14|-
TGCAGTGCCCCCGTGGGAGCTGGTCAGGATACGCAGTATTTT
CSAPVGAGQDTQYF
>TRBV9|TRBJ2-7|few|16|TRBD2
TGTGCCAGCAGCGTAGGAGCTCTAGCGGGACTCTACGAGCAGTACTTC
CASSVGALAGLYEQYF
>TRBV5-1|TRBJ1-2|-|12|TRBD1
TGCGCCAGCAGCCTGACAGGGGTTGGCTACACCTTC
CASSLTGVGYTF
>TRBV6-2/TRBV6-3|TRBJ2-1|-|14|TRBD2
TGTGCCAGCACGAGGGAGCGGGAGGAAGATGAGCAGTTCTTC
CASTREREEDEQFF
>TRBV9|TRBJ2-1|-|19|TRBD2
TGTGCCAGCAGCGTAGGAGTCGAGACTAGCGGGAGACCGGTTAATGAGCAGTTCTTC
CASSVGVETSGRPVNEQFF
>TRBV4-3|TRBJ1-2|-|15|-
TGCGCCAGCAGCCAGGACAGCCAGATTAACTATGGCTACACCTTC
CASSQDSQINYGYTF
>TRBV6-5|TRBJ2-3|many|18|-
TGTGCCAGCAGTTACTCGACGGGTACATTGGCTAGCACAGATACGCAGTATTTT
CASSYSTGTLASTDTQYF
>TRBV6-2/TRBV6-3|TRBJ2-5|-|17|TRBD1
TGTGCCAGCAGTTACCTCAGAGGGGGCGCTGATGAAGAGACCCAGTACTTC
CASSYLRGGADEETQYF
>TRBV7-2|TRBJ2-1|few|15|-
TGTGCCAGCAGCTTCCTCGGGACTCCAAAAAATGAGCAGTTCTTC
CASSFLGTPKNEQFF
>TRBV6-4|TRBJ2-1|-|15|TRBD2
TGTGCCAGCAGTGTACTAGCGGGGCTCTACAATGAGCAGTTCTTC
CASSVLAGLYNEQFF
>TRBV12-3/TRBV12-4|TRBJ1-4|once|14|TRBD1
TGTGCCAGCAGTTGGACAGGGAAGGATGAAAAACTGTTTTTT
CASSWTGKDEKLFF
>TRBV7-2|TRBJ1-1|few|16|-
TGTGCCAGCAGCTTAGATCTGCGGGGGCTAGACACTGAAGCTTTCTTT
CASSLDLRGLDTEAFF
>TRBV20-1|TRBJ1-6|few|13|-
TGCAGTGCTAGAGATCAGACTAATTCACCCCTCCACTTT
CSARDQTNSPLHF
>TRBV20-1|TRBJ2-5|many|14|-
TGCAGTGCTCGCAGCACAGGCACCCAAGAGACCCAGTACTTC
CSARSTGTQETQYF
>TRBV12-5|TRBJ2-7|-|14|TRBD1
TGTGCTAGTGCCCCCGGGACAGGGCCCTACGAGCAGTACTTC
CASAPGTGPYEQYF
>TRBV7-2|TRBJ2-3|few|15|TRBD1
TGTGCCAGCAGCTTTCGGACAGGGGCTACAGATACGCAGTATTTT
CASSFRTGATDTQYF
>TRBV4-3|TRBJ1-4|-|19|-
TGCGCCAGCAGCCAAGAGGTCGGAACAGCCCATGCAACTAATGAAAAACTGTTTTTT
CASSQEVGTAHATNEKLFF
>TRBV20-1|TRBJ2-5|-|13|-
TGCAGTGCTCGAGGACAGCCCCAAGAGACCCAGTACTTC
CSARGQPQETQYF
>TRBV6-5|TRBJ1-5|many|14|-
TGTGCCAGCAGTCCCAGGGGTAGCAATCAGCCCCAGCATTTT
CASSPRGSNQPQHF
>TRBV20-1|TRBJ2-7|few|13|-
TGCAGTGCTAGGGACAAGGGGAGCGTCGAGCAGTACTTC
CSARDKGSVEQYF
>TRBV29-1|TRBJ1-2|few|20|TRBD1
TGCAGCGTCCCCAAGGCACCCATTAAGGGGGAACAGGGGAGGAACTATGGCTACACCTTC
CSVPKAPIKGEQGRNYGYTF
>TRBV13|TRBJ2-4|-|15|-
TGTGCCAGCAGCTCCCAGAGCCACGCCGTAAACATTCAGTACTTC
CASSSQSHAVNIQYF
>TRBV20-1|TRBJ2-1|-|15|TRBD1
TGCAGTGCCCCCTACGGGACAGGGGATTACAATGAGCAGTTCTTC
CSAPYGTGDYNEQFF
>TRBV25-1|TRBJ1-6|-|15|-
TGTGCCAGCCGATCCCCAGGGTCGGGTCATTCACCCCTCCACTTT
CASRSPGSGHSPLHF
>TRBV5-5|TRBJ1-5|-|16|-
TGTGCCAGCAGCGAACTAGACAGGCCCCTCAATCAGCCCCAGCATTTT
CASSELDRPLNQPQHF
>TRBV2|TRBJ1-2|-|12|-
TGTGCCAGCAGGGGAGTTACCTATGGCTACACCTTC
CASRGVTYGYTF
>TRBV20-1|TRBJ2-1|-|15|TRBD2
TGCAGTGCTAGAGGAAGCGGGGGGGGTCACAATGAGCAGTTCTTC
CSARGSGGGHNEQFF
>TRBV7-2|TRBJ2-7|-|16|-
TGTGCCAGCAGCGCCCGACAGGCGATGGGACCGGACGAGCAGTACTTC
CASSARQAMGPDEQYF